This TCR beta chain was retrieved from a study of CD8+ T cells in alopecia areata. Investigators isolated RNA and reverse transcribed it into cDNA to act as the sequencing template. Profiled with immunoSEQ multiplex PCR; TCRdb holds only in-frame clones, not every one. Of 150,000 to 200,000 clones in the sample, 50% to 60% were seen once. This sample comprised CD4+ T cells sorted from blood, obtained at week 0. The TCR originated in a human donor with alopecia areata.

The CDR3 region has the DNA TGTGCCAGCACCCAGGGCGGGTTCTACACCTTC. This sequence encodes CASTQGGFYTF. This chain joins TRBV6-5 and TRBJ1-2; perhaps TRBD1 as D (5 bases). Deletions cut 7 bases from V and 10 bases from J, with 13 bases between. This CDR3 comprises 11 residues. Germline V lookup: CDR1 MNHEY, CDR2 SVGAGI.